Below are 2 T cell receptor beta chains sequenced from a single sample in a study of shared clonotypes between healthy human individuals. Some clones are missing from TCRdb's copy, which holds only in-frame ones; the method was immunoSEQ multiplex PCR. The sample holds over 150,000 clones, 65% to 80% seen once. Sequenced input: memory CD4+ T cells sorted from blood. As for subset: CD45RA-negative fraction. The receptors stem from a man aged 25-40 years in good health.

This chain joins TRBV9 and TRBJ2-2; 7 bases align to TRBD2. Trimming at V came to 0 bases and at J to 7 bases, leaving 6 bases not matched to a gene. This CDR3 comprises 15 residues. Germline CDR1 SGDLS, CDR2 YYNGEE. DNA for the CDR3: TGTGCCAGCAGCGTAGGGGCTAGCGGCCTCGGGGAGCTGTTTTTT. This encodes CASSVGASGLGELFF.

This clone has a count of ten or more. DNA for the CDR3: TGCGCCAGCAGCGAGCAGGGGCTGGATGGCTACACCTTC. Its translation: CASSEQGLDGYTF. V usage is TRBV5-1 and J usage is TRBJ1-2, with D possibly TRBD1 on 6 matching bases. The V end was cut by 4 bases, the J end by 6 bases, with 13 bases between. Germline CDR1 reads SGHRS; CDR2 reads YFSETQ. The CDR3 covers 13 residues.